This T cell receptor beta chain was sequenced during a study of response to subunit inactivated influenza vaccine. Only a few counts were recorded for this clonotype. Per germline, CDR1 GTSNPN and CDR2 SVGIG (reference sequence). There are 10 residues in the CDR3. Trimming cost V 3 bases and J 15 bases, with 11 bases left between them. From the RT-PCR reads, TCRdb called clonotypes with MiXCR, one entry per CDR3 protein. The table records more than 600,000 distinct CDR3 sequences, 18% of them present only once. The sample consisted of PBMCs from blood, taken 5 days after vaccination. This clonotype was obtained from a man over 45 who received an inactivated influenza vaccine. The V gene is TRBV30, the J gene TRBJ2-2; D uncertain. This chain's CDR3 is CAWRGVVMFF. The DNA for the CDR3 is TGTGCCTGGAGGGGCGTGGTAATGTTTTTT.